Listed here is a single T cell receptor (beta chain). Its cognate antigen is unknown. The assay was immunoSEQ multiplex PCR, and TCRdb's table has in-frame clones only and misses some. Of 70,000 or so clones in the sample, 90% are singletons; the top ten hold more than 9%. It was autoimmune disease history or systemic immunosuppression that excluded patients. This entry belongs to a study of OX40 agonist ivuxolimab in advanced cancers. Whole-study context: The patients' treatment was ivuxolimab, an agonistic anti-OX40 (CD134) antibody. Allowance was made for prior anti-PD-1, anti-PD-L1 or anti-CTLA-4 therapy, and approximately 41% had some. Study results and caveats: The study observed clonal expansion of CD4+ and CD8+ blood T cells by week 6 at 0.1 to 3.0 mg/kg.

The CDR3 is 16 amino acids. J gave up 5 bases and V 5 bases, and 6 bases lay outside the gene matches. Per germline, CDR1 MNHEY and CDR2 SMNVEV (reference sequence). The sequence was collected from an adult with an advanced solid tumor such as melanoma, head and neck, liver or kidney cancer. The specimen comprised CD4+ or CD8+ T cells sorted from blood, sampled in a trial of the OX40 agonist ivuxolimab. The chain links TRBV27 to TRBJ2-2; 12 positions match TRBD2. As DNA, the CDR3 is TGTGCCAGCAGTCAACTAGCGGGAGGCTATACCGGGGAGCTGTTTTTT. It translates to CASSQLAGGYTGELFF.